These 31 T cell receptor beta chains were sequenced from one sample in a study of chemoradiotherapy in HPV16-positive cancers (dated by TCRdb to 2022 to 2024). The library was made by the immunoSEQ multiplex PCR assay. Entries here come from immuneACCESS through TCRdb and include only in-frame sequences with V and J called. Some clones fail to appear in such tables; in the studies checked, an unresolved V gene covers under half of the shortfall, and the cause of the remainder is unknown. For this sample the table gives about 6,200 clones, of which around 83% were detected only once. The top ten hold 5.5% to 6.5% of the sample. The source material was tumor tissue, sampled from a patient who underwent chemoradiotherapy. Receptor source: a human donor with HPV-associated anogenital cancer.

This clone was recorded only once. The CDR3 sequence: CATSRDYGDTQYF. For the CDR3, the DNA is TGTGCCACCAGCAGAGATTATGGAGATACGCAGTATTTT. V gene TRBV15 combines with J gene TRBJ2-3; D call uncertain. The germline CDR1 and CDR2 sequences are LNHNV and YYDKDF (reference sequence). Trimming shortened V by 0 bases and J by 5 bases, and 6 bases separated the two germline ends. The CDR3 is 13 amino acids.

This clone showed up just once. J is TRBJ1-2 and V is TRBV7-9; D is ambiguous. The germline gives CDR1 SEHNR, CDR2 FQNEAQ (reference sequence). The V end was cut by 1 base, the J end by 8 bases, with 8 bases between. The CDR3 runs to 12 residues. The CDR3 DNA sequence: TGTGCCAGCAGCTTAGGATCGGGGGGCTACACCTTC. Translated: CASSLGSGGYTF. Combining the CDR3 with reference TRBV7-9 and TRBJ1-2 gives the whole variable domain DTGVSQNPRHKITKRGQNVTFRCDPISEHNRLYWYRQTLGQGPEFLTYFQNEAQLEKSRLLSDRFSAERPKGSFSTLEIQRTEQGDSAMYLCASSLGSGGYTFGSGTRLTVV.

The rearrangement links TRBV19 to TRBJ2-7, with 9 bases matching TRBD1. Germline assignment: CDR1 LNHDA and CDR2 SQIVND (reference sequence). The trim removed 5 bases at V and 3 bases at J, leaving 5 bases unmatched. The CDR3 is 14 residues long. The CDR3, as DNA: TGTGCCAGTAGTCCCGGGACAGGGAACTACGAGCAGTACTTC. Translating it yields CASSPGTGNYEQYF.

V gene TRBV27 combines with J gene TRBJ1-2; tentatively, D is TRBD1 (5 bases). CDR3 size: 11 residues. Germline V lookup: CDR1 MNHEY, CDR2 SMNVEV (reference sequence). V dropped 6 bases and J dropped 10 bases, with 12 bases sitting between them. The CDR3 DNA is TGTGCCAGCAGCTGGAATGGACACTACACCTTC. Translated, it gives CASSWNGHYTF.

Written as DNA, the CDR3 is TGCGCCAGCAGTGAGGACTCGACCGGGGAGCTGTTTTTT. It translates to CASSEDSTGELFF. The chain recombines TRBV10-1 with TRBJ2-2; D is ambiguous. There are 13 residues in the CDR3. From germline, CDR1 is WNHNN and CDR2 SYGVQD (reference sequence). Trimming left V 2 bases short and J 5 bases short, with 6 bases between.

This chain connects TRBV4-1 to TRBJ2-4; D perhaps matches TRBD1 (6 bases). The CDR3 loop spans 17 amino acids. Between the trimmed V and J ends, which lost 1 base and 4 bases, there was a span of 17 bases. Germline V gene sequence: CDR1 MGHRA, CDR2 YSYEKL. CDR3 in DNA: TGCGCCAGCAGCCAAGTTGGGTCGACTACAGGGAAAAACATTCAGTACTTC. Translating it yields CASSQVGSTTGKNIQYF.

The CDR3 protein is CASIEGGSGYTF. The CDR3 DNA reads TGTGCCAGCATAGAAGGAGGCTCGGGCTACACCTTC. V and J are TRBV2 and TRBJ1-2; D unclear. V lost 7 bases and J 8 bases, leaving 14 bases between the germline ends. Germline V CDR1 and CDR2: SNHLY, FYNNEI. The CDR3 is 12 residues long. The full variable domain, in which reference TRBV2 and TRBJ1-2 provide the parts outside the CDR3, is EPEVTQTPSHQVTQMGQEVILRCVPISNHLYFYWYRQILGQKVEFLVSFYNNEISEKSEIFDDQFSVERPDGSNFTLKIRSTKLEDSAMYFCASIEGGSGYTFGSGTRLTVV.

This chain joins TRBV4-2 and TRBJ2-1; D uncertain. V was shortened by 0 bases and J by 2 bases, with 8 bases between the two germline ends. Germline V CDR1 and CDR2: LGHNA, YNFKEQ. The CDR3 totals 15 residues. The CDR3 DNA reads as TGTGCCAGCAGCCAAGAGGGTTTCACCTACAATGAGCAGTTCTTC. This gives the protein CASSQEGFTYNEQFF.

This chain joins TRBV5-1 and TRBJ1-1, with TRBD1 matching over 7 bases. The CDR3 spans 17 residues. In germline, CDR1 is SGHRS, CDR2 YFSETQ. V dropped 4 bases and J dropped 5; count of bases not matched to a gene: 17. The CDR3: CASSPQGGATLMTEAFF. The DNA of the CDR3 is TGCGCCAGCAGCCCGCAAGGGGGCGCAACGTTGATGACTGAAGCTTTCTTT.

The V and J genes are TRBV5-1 and TRBJ2-7; 10 positions match TRBD1. This CDR3 is built from 16 residues. J lost 0 bases, V lost 3 bases, and 6 bases had no gene match. Per germline, CDR1 SGHRS and CDR2 YFSETQ. DNA of the CDR3: TGCGCCAGCAGCTCGACAGGGGGCTATAGCTCCTACGAGCAGTACTTC. Protein product: CASSSTGGYSSYEQYF.

This clone was seen once. The CDR3 spells CASSSLGLAGRPSYNEQFF. CDR3 nucleotides: TGTGCCAGCAGCTCCCTAGGGCTAGCGGGAAGACCCTCCTACAATGAGCAGTTCTTC. The chain is built from TRBV7-3 and TRBJ2-1; TRBD2 matches 9 bases. Germline V CDR1 and CDR2: SGHTA, FQGTGA. V trimming: 4 bases; J trimming: 0 bases; junction bases outside the gene matches: 13. The CDR3 is 19 residues long.

This chain uses TRBV7-2 with TRBJ2-1, with D maybe TRBD2 (6 bases). The V end lost 1 base, the J end lost 7 bases, and 17 bases lay between the germline ends. CDR1 and CDR2 (germline): SGHTA, FQGNSA. This CDR3 contains 16 residues. CDR3 residues: CASSLGFRGRWNEQFF. The CDR3 bases are TGTGCCAGCAGCTTAGGTTTCCGGGGGAGGTGGAATGAGCAGTTCTTC. The full variable domain, rest sourced from reference TRBV7-2 and TRBJ2-1, is GAGVSQSPSNKVTEKGKDVELRCDPISGHTALYWYRQSLGQGLEFLIYFQGNSAPDKSGLPSDRFSAERTGGSVSTLTIQRTQQEDSAVYLCASSLGFRGRWNEQFFGPGTRLTVL.

V gene TRBV10-3 combines with J gene TRBJ1-3; D is unclear. The CDR3 sequence is 14 residues long. Germline assignment: CDR1 ENHRY and CDR2 SYGVKD. Between the trimmed V and J ends, which lost 0 bases and 4 bases, there was a span of 7 bases. This chain's CDR3 is CAISESGRGNTIYF. In DNA, the CDR3 is TGTGCCATCAGTGAGTCGGGAAGGGGAAACACCATATATTTT.

The chain couples TRBV5-1 to TRBJ2-5; D may correspond to TRBD1 or TRBD2 (6 bases each). From germline, CDR1 is SGHRS and CDR2 YFSETQ. The CDR3 has 15 residues. Trimming pared 2 bases from V and 5 bases from J, leaving 16 bases between. The CDR3 nucleotides read TGCGCCAGCAGCTTCTCGTCCGGGGGCGTGGAGACCCAGTACTTC. It specifies CASSFSSGGVETQYF.

The V call is TRBV30, the J call TRBJ2-3; D gene unclear. V was pared by 0 bases and J by 1 base, with 14 bases between. The CDR3 extends over 16 amino acids. CDR1 GTSNPN and CDR2 SVGIG come from the germline V gene (reference sequence). In DNA, the CDR3 is TGTGCCTGGAGTGTACAGCTCCTGCCTGGCACAGATACGCAGTATTTT. Its translation: CAWSVQLLPGTDTQYF. Full variable domain (outside the CDR3, taken from reference TRBV30 and TRBJ2-3): SQTIHQWPATLVQPVGSPLSLECTVEGTSNPNLYWYRQAAGRGLQLLFYSVGIGQISSEVPQNLSASRPQDRQFILSSKKLLLSDSGFYLCAWSVQLLPGTDTQYFGPGTRLTVL.

The chain combines TRBV11-2 with TRBJ2-7, with D possibly TRBD1 on 5 matching bases. The CDR3 runs to 17 residues. V lost 5 bases and J 0 bases, leaving 20 bases between the germline ends. Germline values: CDR1 SGHAT, CDR2 FQNNGV. CDR3 residues: CASSTRTGAGFSYEQYF. The CDR3 region has the DNA TGTGCCAGCAGCACCAGAACTGGGGCAGGGTTCTCCTACGAGCAGTACTTC.

This clone was seen only a few times. This chain joins TRBV28 and TRBJ2-5, with 8 bases lining up with TRBD2. The V gene end was trimmed by 5 bases and the J gene end by 4 bases; junction bases not matched to a gene: 9. This CDR3 is built from 15 residues. Germline V CDR1 and CDR2: MDHEN, SYDVKM. CDR3 loop: CASSISGGGGETQYF. CDR3 sequence (DNA): TGTGCCAGCAGTATAAGCGGGGGTGGGGGAGAGACCCAGTACTTC.

The chain recombines TRBV19 with TRBJ2-3; D is uncertain. V lost 4 bases and J 2 bases, leaving 7 bases between the germline ends. This CDR3 region has 13 residues. Germline V gene sequence: CDR1 LNHDA, CDR2 SQIVND (reference sequence). CDR3 sequence: CASSTTYTDTQYF. As DNA, the CDR3 is TGTGCCAGTAGTACCACGTACACAGATACGCAGTATTTT.

The chain carries TRBV19 and TRBJ2-4; D may be TRBD2 (5 bases). CDR1 LNHDA and CDR2 SQIVND come from the germline V gene (reference sequence). CDR3 length: 16 amino acids. The V gene lost 5 bases and the J gene lost 0 bases, with 14 bases spanning the gap. The CDR3 coding sequence is TGTGCCAGTAGTTCCTCCGGGGTGCTAGCCAAAAACATTCAGTACTTC. Its protein is CASSSSGVLAKNIQYF.

The rearrangement joins TRBV6-5 to TRBJ2-7; maybe TRBD1 (6 bases). Trimming took 7 bases from V and 2 from J, leaving 15 bases between them. CDR1 is MNHEY, CDR2 SVGAGI, per germline. The CDR3 runs to 14 residues. This chain's CDR3 is CASINGQIPYEQYF. The CDR3 nucleotides read TGTGCCAGCATCAATGGACAGATTCCCTACGAGCAGTACTTC.

This sequence joins TRBV6-1 and TRBJ2-3; D not certain. V was clipped by 1 base and J by 2 bases, with 10 bases between them. Germline CDR1 MNHNS, CDR2 SASEGT. The CDR3 contains 15 residues. CDR3 residues: CASSEGGSHTDTQYF. DNA for the CDR3: TGTGCCAGCAGTGAAGGTGGCAGCCACACAGATACGCAGTATTTT.

The chain carries TRBV5-1 and TRBJ2-7; TRBD2 matches 8 bases. Unmatched junction bases numbered 12, after V lost 7 bases and J lost 3 bases. This CDR3 is 15 amino acids long. Per germline, CDR1 SGHRS and CDR2 YFSETQ. DNA of the CDR3: TGCGCCAGCCGTGTCGTAACTAGCGGCAACTACGAGCAGTACTTC. Its translation: CASRVVTSGNYEQYF.

The chain has TRBV10-3 and TRBJ1-4; D is undetermined. The CDR3 is 12 residues long. CDR1 and CDR2 from the germline V gene are ENHRY and SYGVKD. V was cut by 2 bases and J by 8 bases, with 6 bases left in between. This CDR3 reads CAISEGREKLFF. Here the CDR3 DNA reads TGTGCCATCAGTGAGGGGAGGGAAAAACTGTTTTTT.

The rearrangement joins TRBV6-1 to TRBJ2-1; D is possibly TRBD1 or TRBD2 (5 bases each). CDR1 and CDR2 from the germline V gene are MNHNS and SASEGT. The CDR3 covers 16 residues. The ends were cut back, 2 bases at V and 2 bases at J, with 13 bases in the middle. The CDR3 coding sequence is TGTGCCAGCAGTGAATTCCCCGGGGCGGCCTACAATGAGCAGTTCTTC. The encoded protein is CASSEFPGAAYNEQFF.

The DNA for the CDR3 is TGCGCCAGCAGCTTGGTGGGTAGCGGGAGCACAGATACGCAGTATTTT. It yields the protein CASSLVGSGSTDTQYF. This chain joins TRBV5-1 and TRBJ2-3, with 7 positions matching TRBD2. The CDR3 totals 16 residues. The V gene end was trimmed by 0 bases and the J gene end by 0 bases; junction bases not matched to a gene: 4. Germline V gene sequence: CDR1 SGHRS, CDR2 YFSETQ.

The genes are TRBV5-1 and TRBJ1-1; TRBD1 agrees at 9 bases. This CDR3 is 17 amino acids long. Germline CDR1 reads SGHRS; CDR2 reads YFSETQ. Trimming removed 0 bases from V and 1 base from J; junction bases left unmatched: 7. In DNA, the CDR3 is TGCGCCAGCAGCTTGGCCGGGACAGGGTACGGGAACACTGAAGCTTTCTTT. Translated: CASSLAGTGYGNTEAFF. The full variable domain, with the rest looked up from reference TRBV5-1 and TRBJ1-1, is KAGVTQTPRYLIKTRGQQVTLSCSPISGHRSVSWYQQTPGQGLQFLFEYFSETQRNKGNFPGRFSGRQFSNSRSEMNVSTLELGDSALYLCASSLAGTGYGNTEAFFGQGTRLTVV.

The chain joins TRBV5-1 to TRBJ2-1; TRBD2 agrees at 15 bases. The V gene's germline CDR1 is SGHRS and CDR2 YFSETQ. The CDR3 is made up of 20 amino acids. J lost 2 bases, V lost 0 bases, and 9 bases had no gene match. This CDR3 reads CASSLASGLAGGPAYNEQFF. The CDR3 bases are TGCGCCAGCAGCTTGGCTAGTGGACTAGCGGGAGGGCCAGCCTACAATGAGCAGTTCTTC.

V gene TRBV29-1 combines with J gene TRBJ1-2; 7 positions agree with TRBD1. The CDR3 covers 14 residues. Trimming removed 7 bases from V and 6 bases from J; junction bases left unmatched: 14. Germline CDR1 and CDR2: SQVTM and ANQGSEA. CDR3 residues: CSASTTGNHHGYTF. CDR3 nucleotide sequence: TGCAGCGCTTCCACGACAGGGAACCATCATGGCTACACCTTC.

The chain has TRBV5-4 and TRBJ2-5; 9 bases align to TRBD2. J lost 4 bases, V lost 0 bases, and 7 bases had no gene match. This CDR3 region has 16 residues. The germline V gene has CDR1 SGHNT and CDR2 YYREEE (reference sequence). DNA of the CDR3: TGTGCCAGCAGCTTGGGTCTAGCGGGATCGGTAGAGACCCAGTACTTC. It yields the protein CASSLGLAGSVETQYF.

This clone was seen more than once but under ten times. V usage is TRBV5-1 and J usage is TRBJ2-5; 8 bases fit TRBD1. The J segment lost 5 bases and the V segment lost 4 bases, leaving 4 bases of the junction unmatched. The germline gives CDR1 SGHRS, CDR2 YFSETQ. CDR3 length equals 13 residues. The CDR3 DNA reads TGCGCCAGCAGCCAGGGGGCGCGGGAGACCCAGTACTTC. It encodes CASSQGARETQYF.

The V and J genes are TRBV7-2 and TRBJ1-3; D unclear. The CDR3 runs 17 residues. V was shortened by 2 bases and J by 0 bases, with 14 bases between the two germline ends. Germline V gives CDR1 SGHTA, CDR2 FQGNSA. CDR3 sequence (DNA): TGTGCCAGCAGCTTAAAGGGAGGCAGTCACTCTGGAAACACCATATATTTT. Amino acids: CASSLKGGSHSGNTIYF.